This TCR beta chain was identified in a study of chemoradiotherapy in HPV16-positive cancers. Overall study context: Two HPV16-positive patients' cells yielded candidate HPV-specific clones and common motifs.

Study-wide results and caveats: Candidate HPV-specific clones and E7-related TCR motifs grew in tumor during treatment. Functional assays defining HPV-specific T cells used only two HPV16-positive patients.

The protocol was immunoSEQ multiplex PCR, while the TCRdb copy is restricted to in-frame clones and leaves out a portion. The table records thousands of clones, about 81% of them present only once. The germline V gene encodes CDR1 SGHRS and CDR2 YFSETQ. This CDR3 has 16 amino acids. V was clipped by 1 base and J by 3 bases; unmatched bases: 10. Repertoires were sampled repeatedly during chemoradiotherapy. About this clone: Its antigen remains unidentified.

The genes are TRBV5-1 and TRBJ2-7; 7 bases map to TRBD1. This clonotype was sampled from a human donor with HPV-associated anogenital cancer. The sample was acquired from a patient who underwent chemoradiotherapy. CDR3 sequence (DNA): TGCGCCAGCAGCTTGTTTGGTGGGACAGTCGACTACGAGCAGTACTTC. Translation gives CASSLFGGTVDYEQYF.